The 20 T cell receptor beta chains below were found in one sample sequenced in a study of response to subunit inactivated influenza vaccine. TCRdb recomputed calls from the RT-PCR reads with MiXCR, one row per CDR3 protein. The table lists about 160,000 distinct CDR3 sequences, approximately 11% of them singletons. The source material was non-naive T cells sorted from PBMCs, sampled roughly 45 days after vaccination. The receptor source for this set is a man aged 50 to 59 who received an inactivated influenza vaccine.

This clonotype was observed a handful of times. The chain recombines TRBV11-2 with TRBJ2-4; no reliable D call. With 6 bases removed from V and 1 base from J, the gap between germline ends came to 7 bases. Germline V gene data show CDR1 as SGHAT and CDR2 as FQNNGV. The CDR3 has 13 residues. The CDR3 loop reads CASRRLAKNIQYF. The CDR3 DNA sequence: TGTGCCAGCAGGCGACTCGCCAAAAACATTCAGTACTTC.

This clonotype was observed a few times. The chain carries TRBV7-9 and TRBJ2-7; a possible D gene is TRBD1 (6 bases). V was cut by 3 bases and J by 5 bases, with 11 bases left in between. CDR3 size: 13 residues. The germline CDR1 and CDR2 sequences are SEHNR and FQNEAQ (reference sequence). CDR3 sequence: CASSLDSPHEQYF. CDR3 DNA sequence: TGTGCCAGCAGCTTGGACAGCCCCCACGAGCAGTACTTC.

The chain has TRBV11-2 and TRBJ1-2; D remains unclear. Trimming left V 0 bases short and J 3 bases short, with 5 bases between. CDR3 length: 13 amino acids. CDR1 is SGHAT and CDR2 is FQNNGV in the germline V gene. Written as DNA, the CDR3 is TGTGCCAGCAGCTTAGATCAGTACTATGGCTACACCTTC. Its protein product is CASSLDQYYGYTF.

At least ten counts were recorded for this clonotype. The CDR3 is CASSQPLHPQQYF. The CDR3 DNA is TGTGCCAGCAGCCAGCCCCTACATCCCCAGCAGTACTTC. The chain has TRBV7-2 and TRBJ2-7; D not resolved. Germline CDR1 is SGHTA and CDR2 is FQGNSA. The CDR3 runs to 13 residues. V lost 5 bases, J lost 8 bases, and 16 bases lay in between. The whole variable domain, filled in from reference TRBV7-2 and TRBJ2-7, reads GAGVSQSPSNKVTEKGKDVELRCDPISGHTALYWYRQSLGQGLEFLIYFQGNSAPDKSGLPSDRFSAERTGGSVSTLTIQRTQQEDSAVYLCASSQPLHPQQYFGPGTRLTVT.

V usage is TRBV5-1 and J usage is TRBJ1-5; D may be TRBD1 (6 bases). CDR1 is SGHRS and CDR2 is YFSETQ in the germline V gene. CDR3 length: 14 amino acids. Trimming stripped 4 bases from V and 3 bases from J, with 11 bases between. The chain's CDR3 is CASSPGQANQPQHF. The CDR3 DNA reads TGCGCCAGCAGCCCGGGACAAGCCAATCAGCCCCAGCATTTT.

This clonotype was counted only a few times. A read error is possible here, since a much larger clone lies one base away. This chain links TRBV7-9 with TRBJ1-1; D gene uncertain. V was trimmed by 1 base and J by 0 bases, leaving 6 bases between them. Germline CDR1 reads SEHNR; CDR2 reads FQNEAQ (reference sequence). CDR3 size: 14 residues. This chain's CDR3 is CASSLVGMNTEAFF. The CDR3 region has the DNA TGTGCCAGCAGCTTAGTAGGGATGAACACTGAAGCTTTCTTT. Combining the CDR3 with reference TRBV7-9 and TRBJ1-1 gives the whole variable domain DTGVSQNPRHKITKRGQNVTFRCDPISEHNRLYWYRQTLGQGPEFLTYFQNEAQLEKSRLLSDRFSAERPKGSFSTLEIQRTEQGDSAMYLCASSLVGMNTEAFFGQGTRLTVV.

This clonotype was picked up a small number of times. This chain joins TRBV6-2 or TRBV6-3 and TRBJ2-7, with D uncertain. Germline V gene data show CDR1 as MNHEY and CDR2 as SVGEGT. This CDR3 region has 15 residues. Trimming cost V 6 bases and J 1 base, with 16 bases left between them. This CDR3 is CASSQTPDKSYEQYF. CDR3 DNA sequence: TGTGCCAGCAGCCAAACCCCTGACAAGTCCTACGAGCAGTACTTC.

CDR3 DNA sequence: TGTGCCAGCTCACCAAGGGACACCGGGGAGCTGTTTTTT. Its translation is CASSPRDTGELFF. The chain combines TRBV18 with TRBJ2-2; D gene ambiguous. The CDR3 runs to 13 residues. V lost 2 bases and J lost 3, with 4 bases in between. Germline values: CDR1 KGHSH, CDR2 LQKENI.

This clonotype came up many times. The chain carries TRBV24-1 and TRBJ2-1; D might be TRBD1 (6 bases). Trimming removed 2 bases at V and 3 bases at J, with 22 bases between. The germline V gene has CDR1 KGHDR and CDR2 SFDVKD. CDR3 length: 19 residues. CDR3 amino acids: CATSDSHQGPKRFYNEQFF. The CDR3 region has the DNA TGTGCCACCAGTGATTCGCATCAGGGGCCAAAGAGATTCTACAATGAGCAGTTCTTC.

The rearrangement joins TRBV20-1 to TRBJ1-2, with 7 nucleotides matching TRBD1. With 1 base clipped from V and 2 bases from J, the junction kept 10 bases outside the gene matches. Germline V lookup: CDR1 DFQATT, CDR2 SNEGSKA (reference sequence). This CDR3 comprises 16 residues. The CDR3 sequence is CSARASGQSANYGYTF. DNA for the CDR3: TGCAGTGCTAGAGCCTCGGGACAGTCTGCAAACTATGGCTACACCTTC.

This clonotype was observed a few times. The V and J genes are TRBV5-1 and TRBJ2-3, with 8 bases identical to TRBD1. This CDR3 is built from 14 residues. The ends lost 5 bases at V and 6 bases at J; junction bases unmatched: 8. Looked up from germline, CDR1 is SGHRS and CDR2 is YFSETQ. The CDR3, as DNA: TGCGCCAGCAGATATGGACAGGGTGGGGATACGCAGTATTTT. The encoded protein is CASRYGQGGDTQYF.

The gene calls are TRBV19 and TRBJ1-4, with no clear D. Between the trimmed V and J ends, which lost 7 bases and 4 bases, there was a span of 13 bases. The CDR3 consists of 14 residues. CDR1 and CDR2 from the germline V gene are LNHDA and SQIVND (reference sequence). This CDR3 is CASTGDTLNEKLFF. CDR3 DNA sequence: TGTGCCAGTACTGGTGACACCCTTAATGAAAAACTGTTTTTT. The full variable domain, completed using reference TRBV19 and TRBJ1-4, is DGGITQSPKYLFRKEGQNVTLSCEQNLNHDAMYWYRQDPGQGLRLIYYSQIVNDFQKGDIAEGYSVSREKKESFPLTVTSAQKNPTAFYLCASTGDTLNEKLFFGSGTQLSVL.

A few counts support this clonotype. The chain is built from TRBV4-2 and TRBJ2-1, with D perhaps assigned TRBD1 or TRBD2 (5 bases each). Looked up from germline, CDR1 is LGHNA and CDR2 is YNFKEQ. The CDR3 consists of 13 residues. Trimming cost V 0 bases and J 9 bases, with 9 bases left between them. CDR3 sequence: CASSQEAGAEQFF. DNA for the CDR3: TGTGCCAGCAGCCAAGAGGCCGGGGCTGAGCAGTTCTTC.

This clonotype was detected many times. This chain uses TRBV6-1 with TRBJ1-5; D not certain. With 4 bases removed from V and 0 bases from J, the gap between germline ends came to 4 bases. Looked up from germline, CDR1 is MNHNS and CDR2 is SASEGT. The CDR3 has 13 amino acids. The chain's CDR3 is CASSAGSNQPQHF. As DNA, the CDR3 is TGTGCCAGCAGTGCAGGTAGCAATCAGCCCCAGCATTTT.

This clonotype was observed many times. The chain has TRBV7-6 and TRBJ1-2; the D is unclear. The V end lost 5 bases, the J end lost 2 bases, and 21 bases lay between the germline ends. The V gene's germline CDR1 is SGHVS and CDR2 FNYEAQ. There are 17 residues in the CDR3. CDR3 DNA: TGTGCCAGCAGCAATTCGGTCGGGTGGGAAACAAACTATGGCTACACCTTC. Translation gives CASSNSVGWETNYGYTF.

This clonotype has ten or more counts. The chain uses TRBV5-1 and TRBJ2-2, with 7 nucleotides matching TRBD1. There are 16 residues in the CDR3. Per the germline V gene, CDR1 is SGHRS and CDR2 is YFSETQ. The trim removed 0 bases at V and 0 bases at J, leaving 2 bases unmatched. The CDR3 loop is CASSLDRGANTGELFF. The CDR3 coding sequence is TGCGCCAGCAGCTTGGACAGGGGCGCGAACACCGGGGAGCTGTTTTTT.

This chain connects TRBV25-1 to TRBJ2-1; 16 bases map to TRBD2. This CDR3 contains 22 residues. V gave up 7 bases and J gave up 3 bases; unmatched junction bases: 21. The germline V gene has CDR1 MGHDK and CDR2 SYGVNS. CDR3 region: CASTDWGLAGGPQGISYNEQFF. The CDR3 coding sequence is TGTGCCAGCACCGACTGGGGACTAGCGGGAGGGCCTCAGGGGATAAGCTACAATGAGCAGTTCTTC. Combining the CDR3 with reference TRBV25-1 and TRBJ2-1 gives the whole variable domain EADIYQTPRYLVIGTGKKITLECSQTMGHDKMYWYQQDPGMELHLIHYSYGVNSTEKGDLSSESTVSRIRTEHFPLTLESARPSHTSQYLCASTDWGLAGGPQGISYNEQFFGPGTRLTVL.

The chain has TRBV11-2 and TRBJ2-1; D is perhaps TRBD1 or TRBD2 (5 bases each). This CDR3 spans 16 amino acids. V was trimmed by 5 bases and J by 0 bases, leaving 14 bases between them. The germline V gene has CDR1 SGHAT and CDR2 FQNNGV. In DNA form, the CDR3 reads TGTGCCAGCAGCGGAGCCGGGGCCATCTCCTACAATGAGCAGTTCTTC. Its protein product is CASSGAGAISYNEQFF.

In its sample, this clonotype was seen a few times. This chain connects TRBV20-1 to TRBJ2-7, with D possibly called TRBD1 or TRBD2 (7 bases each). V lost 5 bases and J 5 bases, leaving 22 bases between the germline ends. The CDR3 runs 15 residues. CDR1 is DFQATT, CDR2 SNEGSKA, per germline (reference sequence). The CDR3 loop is CSAVGGTARYNEQYF. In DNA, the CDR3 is TGCAGTGCTGTGGGGGGGACAGCGAGGTACAACGAGCAGTACTTC.

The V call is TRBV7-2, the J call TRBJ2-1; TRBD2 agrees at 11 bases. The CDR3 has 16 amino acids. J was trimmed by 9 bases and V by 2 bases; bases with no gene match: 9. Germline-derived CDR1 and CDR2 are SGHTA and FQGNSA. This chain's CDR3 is CASSLNSGGALGEQFF. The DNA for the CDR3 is TGTGCCAGCAGCTTAAATAGCGGGGGGGCTTTGGGTGAGCAGTTCTTC.